The entry below gives a single TCR beta chain sequence along with its context. Its antigen is unknown. The run of the v3.0 immunoSEQ assay was at survey level. Data came from immunoSEQ multiplex PCR; TCRdb stores just in-frame clones and leaves some out. This table has 20,000 to 25,000 clones, 65% to 80% appearing once. This sample is part of a study of long-term antiretroviral therapy in people with HIV. Whole-study results and caveats: Clones showing expansion before ART dominated the repertoire at all time points. Missing from the dataset were any data on ART adherence, viral resistance or therapy changes. Relative to transplant donor controls, diversity remained lower despite increasing after ART.

This CDR3 contains 15 residues. Germline lookup yields CDR1 MNHEY and CDR2 SMNVEV (reference sequence). V lost 5 bases and J lost 4; bases outside the gene matches: 8. Per individual, the PBMC samples numbered at least one pre-ART and at least two post-ART. This TCR derives from a woman in her forties with HIV. This material consisted of unsorted PBMCs, taken 1.2 years after starting antiretroviral therapy. The chain uses TRBV27 and TRBJ1-2, with 9 bases that match TRBD1. The CDR3 nucleotides are TGTGCCAGCAGTACGGGACAGGGAAGCTCCTATGGCTACACCTTC. Translated, it gives CASSTGQGSSYGYTF.